This TCR beta chain was profiled in a study of blood T cell repertoires in COVID-19. In the study overall: The analysed material was cDNA or gDNA that came from T cells, B-cell-depleted T cells, or PBMCs.

Per the original data handling: Reference gene primer amplification gave estimated nucleated cell counts. Libraries were prepared by immunoSEQ multiplex PCR; TCRdb keeps only in-frame clonotypes and omits some of them. V and J calls and clone size come straight from that table; D and trimming were deduced from the DNA. Of some 89,000 clones in the sample, more than 75% were seen once. The germline gives CDR1 MNHEY, CDR2 SVGAGI. The CDR3 spans 15 residues. The V gene lost 8 bases and the J gene lost 0 bases, with 14 bases spanning the gap. This chain joins TRBV6-5 and TRBJ1-5; D is possibly TRBD1 (6 bases). The receptor was derived from a man aged 70-80 years with acute or convalescent COVID-19. Material: peripheral blood. This CDR3 reads CASGLQGNSNQPQHF. The CDR3 DNA sequence: TGTGCCAGCGGTTTACAGGGAAATAGCAATCAGCCCCAGCATTTT.